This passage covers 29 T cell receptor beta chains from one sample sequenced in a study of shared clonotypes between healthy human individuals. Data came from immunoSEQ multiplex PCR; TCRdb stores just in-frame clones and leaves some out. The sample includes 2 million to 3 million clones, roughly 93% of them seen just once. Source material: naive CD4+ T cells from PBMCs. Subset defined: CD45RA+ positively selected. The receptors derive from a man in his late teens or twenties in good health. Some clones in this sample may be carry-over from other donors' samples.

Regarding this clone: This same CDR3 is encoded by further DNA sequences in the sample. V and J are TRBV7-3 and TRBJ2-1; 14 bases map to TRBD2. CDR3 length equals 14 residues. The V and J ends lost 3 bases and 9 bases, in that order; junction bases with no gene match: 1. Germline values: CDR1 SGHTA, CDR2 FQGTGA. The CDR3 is CASSFGTSGSEQFF. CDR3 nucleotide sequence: TGTGCCAGCAGCTTTGGGACTAGCGGGAGTGAGCAGTTCTTC.

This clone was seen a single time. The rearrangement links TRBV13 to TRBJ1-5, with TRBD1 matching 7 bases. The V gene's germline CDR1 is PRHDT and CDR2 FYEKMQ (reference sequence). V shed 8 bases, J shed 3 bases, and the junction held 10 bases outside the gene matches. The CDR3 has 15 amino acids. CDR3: CASGGRQGDNQPQHF. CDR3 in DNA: TGTGCCAGCGGAGGAAGACAGGGAGACAATCAGCCCCAGCATTTT.

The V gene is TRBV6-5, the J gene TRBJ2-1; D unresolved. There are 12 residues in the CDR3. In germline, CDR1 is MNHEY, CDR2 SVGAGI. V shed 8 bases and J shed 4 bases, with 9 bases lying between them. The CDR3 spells CASHGNYNEQFF. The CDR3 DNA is TGTGCCAGCCACGGTAATTACAATGAGCAGTTCTTC.

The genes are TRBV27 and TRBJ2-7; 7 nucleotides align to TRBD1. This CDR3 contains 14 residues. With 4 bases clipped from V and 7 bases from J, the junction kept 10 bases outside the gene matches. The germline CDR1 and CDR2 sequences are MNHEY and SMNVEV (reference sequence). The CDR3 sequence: CASSSPADREEQYF. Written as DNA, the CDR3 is TGTGCCAGCAGTTCTCCGGCTGACAGGGAAGAGCAGTACTTC.

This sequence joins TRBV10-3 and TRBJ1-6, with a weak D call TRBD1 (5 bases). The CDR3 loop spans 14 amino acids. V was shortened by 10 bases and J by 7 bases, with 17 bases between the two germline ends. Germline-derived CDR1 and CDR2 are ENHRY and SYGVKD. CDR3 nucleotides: TGTGCCACCAGAGACAGCCCTGCAAATTCACCCCTCCACTTT. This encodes CATRDSPANSPLHF.

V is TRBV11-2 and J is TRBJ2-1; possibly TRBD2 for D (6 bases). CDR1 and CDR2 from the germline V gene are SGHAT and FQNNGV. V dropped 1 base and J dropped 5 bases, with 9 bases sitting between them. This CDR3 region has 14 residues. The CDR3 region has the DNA TGTGCCAGCAGCTTAGGCCTAGCGAACAATGAGCAGTTCTTC. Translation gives CASSLGLANNEQFF.

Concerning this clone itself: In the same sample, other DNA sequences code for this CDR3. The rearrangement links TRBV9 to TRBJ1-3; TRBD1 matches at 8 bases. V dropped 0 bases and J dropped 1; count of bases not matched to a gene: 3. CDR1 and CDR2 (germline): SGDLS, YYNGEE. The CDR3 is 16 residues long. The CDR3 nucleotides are TGTGCCAGCAGCGTAGGTACAGGGGGGTCTGGAAACACCATATATTTT. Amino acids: CASSVGTGGSGNTIYF. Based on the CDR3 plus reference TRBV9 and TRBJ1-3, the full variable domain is DSGVTQTPKHLITATGQRVTLRCSPRSGDLSVYWYQQSLDQGLQFLIQYYNGEERAKGNILERFSAQQFPDLHSELNLSSLELGDSALYFCASSVGTGGSGNTIYFGEGSWLTVV.

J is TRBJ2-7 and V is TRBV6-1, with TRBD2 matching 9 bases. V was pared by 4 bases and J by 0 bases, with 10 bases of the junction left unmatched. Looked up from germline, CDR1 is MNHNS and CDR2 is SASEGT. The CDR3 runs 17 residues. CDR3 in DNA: TGTGCCAGCAGTGTGAACATAGCGGGAGCCCTCTCCTACGAGCAGTACTTC. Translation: CASSVNIAGALSYEQYF.

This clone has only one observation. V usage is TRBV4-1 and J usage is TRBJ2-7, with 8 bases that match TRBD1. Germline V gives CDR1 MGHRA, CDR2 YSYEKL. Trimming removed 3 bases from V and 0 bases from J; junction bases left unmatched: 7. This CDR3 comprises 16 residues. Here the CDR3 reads CASSQTGAVHSYEQYF. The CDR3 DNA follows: TGCGCCAGCAGCCAGACAGGGGCCGTACACTCCTACGAGCAGTACTTC.

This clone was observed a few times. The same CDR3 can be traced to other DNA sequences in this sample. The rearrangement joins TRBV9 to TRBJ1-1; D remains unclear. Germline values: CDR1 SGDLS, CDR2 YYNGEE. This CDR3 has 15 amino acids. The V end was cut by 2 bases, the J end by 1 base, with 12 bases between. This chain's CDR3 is CASSVGSGRNTEAFF. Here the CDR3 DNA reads TGTGCCAGCAGCGTTGGTTCTGGGAGGAACACTGAAGCTTTCTTT.

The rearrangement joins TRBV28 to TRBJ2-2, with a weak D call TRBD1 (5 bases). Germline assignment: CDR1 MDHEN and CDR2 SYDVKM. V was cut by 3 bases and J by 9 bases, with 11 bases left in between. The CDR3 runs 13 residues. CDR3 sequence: CASSFPQGRELFF. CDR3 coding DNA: TGTGCCAGCAGTTTCCCGCAGGGCCGGGAGCTGTTTTTT. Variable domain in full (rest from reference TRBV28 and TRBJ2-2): DVKVTQSSRYLVKRTGEKVFLECVQDMDHENMFWYRQDPGLGLRLIYFSYDVKMKEKGDIPEGYSVSREKKERFSLILESASTNQTSMYLCASSFPQGRELFFGEGSRLTVL.

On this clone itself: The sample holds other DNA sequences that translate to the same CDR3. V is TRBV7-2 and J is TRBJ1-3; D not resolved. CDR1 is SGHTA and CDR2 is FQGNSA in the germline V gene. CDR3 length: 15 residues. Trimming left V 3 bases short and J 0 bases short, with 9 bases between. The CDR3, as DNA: TGTGCCAGCAGCTTGAGACGGTCCTCTGGAAACACCATATATTTT. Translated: CASSLRRSSGNTIYF.

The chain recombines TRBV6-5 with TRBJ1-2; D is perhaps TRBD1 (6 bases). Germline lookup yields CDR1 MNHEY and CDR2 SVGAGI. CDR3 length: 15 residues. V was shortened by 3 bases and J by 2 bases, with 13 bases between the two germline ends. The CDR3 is CASSYTGTMNYGYTF. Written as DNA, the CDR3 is TGTGCCAGCAGTTATACCGGGACAATGAACTATGGCTACACCTTC.

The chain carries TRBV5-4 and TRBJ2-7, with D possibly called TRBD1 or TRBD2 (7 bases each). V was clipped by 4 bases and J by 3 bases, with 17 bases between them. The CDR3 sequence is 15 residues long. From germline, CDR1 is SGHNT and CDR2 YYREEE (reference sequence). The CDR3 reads CASSLGGTAIYEQYF. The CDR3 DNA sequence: TGTGCCAGCAGCCTGGGGGGGACAGCGATCTACGAGCAGTACTTC. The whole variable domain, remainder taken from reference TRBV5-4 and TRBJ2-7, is ETGVTQSPTHLIKTRGQQVTLRCSSQSGHNTVSWYQQALGQGPQFIFQYYREEENGRGNFPPRFSGLQFPNYSSELNVNALELDDSALYLCASSLGGTAIYEQYFGPGTRLTVT.

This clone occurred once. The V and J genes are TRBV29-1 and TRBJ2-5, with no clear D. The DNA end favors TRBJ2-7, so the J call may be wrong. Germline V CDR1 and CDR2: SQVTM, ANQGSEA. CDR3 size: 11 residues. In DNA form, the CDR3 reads TGCAGCGTTGGGGGAAGATACGAGCAGTACTTC. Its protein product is CSVGGRYEQYF.

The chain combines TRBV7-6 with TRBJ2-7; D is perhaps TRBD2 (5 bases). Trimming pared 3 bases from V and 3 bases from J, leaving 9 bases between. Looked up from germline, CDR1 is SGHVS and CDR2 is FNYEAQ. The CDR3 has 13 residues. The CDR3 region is CASSFGLYYEQYF. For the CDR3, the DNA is TGTGCCAGCAGCTTTGGACTCTACTACGAGCAGTACTTC.

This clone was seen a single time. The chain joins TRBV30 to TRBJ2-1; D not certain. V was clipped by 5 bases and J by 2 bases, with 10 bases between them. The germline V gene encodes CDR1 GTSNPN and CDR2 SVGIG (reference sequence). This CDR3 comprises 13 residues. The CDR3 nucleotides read TGTGCCTGGGATAGCCTCCCCTACAATGAGCAGTTCTTC. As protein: CAWDSLPYNEQFF.

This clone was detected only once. CDR3 loop: CASSPAPPGTGELFF. The CDR3 DNA reads TGTGCCAGCAGCCCGGCCCCGCCGGGGACCGGGGAGCTGTTTTTT. The chain recombines TRBV7-3 with TRBJ2-2, with a tentative D call TRBD2 (5 bases). The CDR3 is made up of 15 amino acids. The ends were cut back, 5 bases at V and 5 bases at J, with 15 bases in the middle. Germline V gene lookup returns CDR1 SGHTA and CDR2 FQGTGA.

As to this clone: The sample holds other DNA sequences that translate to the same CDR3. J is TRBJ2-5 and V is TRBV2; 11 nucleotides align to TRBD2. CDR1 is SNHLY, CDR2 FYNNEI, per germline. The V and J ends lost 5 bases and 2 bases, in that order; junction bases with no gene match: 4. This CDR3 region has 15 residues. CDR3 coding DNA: TGTGCCAGCAGTCCCCGGACTAGCGGGCAAGAGACCCAGTACTTC. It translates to CASSPRTSGQETQYF.

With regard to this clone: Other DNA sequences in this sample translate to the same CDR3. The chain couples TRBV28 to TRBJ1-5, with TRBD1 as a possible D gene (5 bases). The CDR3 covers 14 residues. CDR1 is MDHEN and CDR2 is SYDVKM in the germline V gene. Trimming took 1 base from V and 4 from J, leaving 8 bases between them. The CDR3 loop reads CASSLSGGNQPQHF. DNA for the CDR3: TGTGCCAGCAGTTTATCGGGGGGGAATCAGCCCCAGCATTTT.

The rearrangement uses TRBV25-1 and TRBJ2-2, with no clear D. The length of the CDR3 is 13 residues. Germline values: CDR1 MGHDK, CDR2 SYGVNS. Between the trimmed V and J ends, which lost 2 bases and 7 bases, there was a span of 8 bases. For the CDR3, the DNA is TGTGCCAGCAGTGAAAGTGGGATCGGGGAGCTGTTTTTT. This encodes CASSESGIGELFF. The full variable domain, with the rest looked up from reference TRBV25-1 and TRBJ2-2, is EADIYQTPRYLVIGTGKKITLECSQTMGHDKMYWYQQDPGMELHLIHYSYGVNSTEKGDLSSESTVSRIRTEHFPLTLESARPSHTSQYLCASSESGIGELFFGEGSRLTVL.

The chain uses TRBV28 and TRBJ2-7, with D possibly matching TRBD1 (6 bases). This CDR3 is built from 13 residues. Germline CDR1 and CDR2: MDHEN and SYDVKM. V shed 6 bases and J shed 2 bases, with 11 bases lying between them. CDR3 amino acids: CASRRTDPYEQYF. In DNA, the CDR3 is TGTGCCAGCAGGCGGACAGACCCCTACGAGCAGTACTTC.

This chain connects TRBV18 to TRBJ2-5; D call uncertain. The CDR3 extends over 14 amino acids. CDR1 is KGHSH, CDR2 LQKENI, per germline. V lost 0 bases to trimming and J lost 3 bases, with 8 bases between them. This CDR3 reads CASSPPGRKETQYF. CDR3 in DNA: TGTGCCAGCTCACCACCTGGCAGAAAAGAGACCCAGTACTTC. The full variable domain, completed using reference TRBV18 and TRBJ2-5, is NAGVMQNPRHLVRRRGQEARLRCSPMKGHSHVYWYRQLPEEGLKFMVYLQKENIIDESGMPKERFSAEFPKEGPSILRIQQVVRGDSAAYFCASSPPGRKETQYFGPGTRLLVL.

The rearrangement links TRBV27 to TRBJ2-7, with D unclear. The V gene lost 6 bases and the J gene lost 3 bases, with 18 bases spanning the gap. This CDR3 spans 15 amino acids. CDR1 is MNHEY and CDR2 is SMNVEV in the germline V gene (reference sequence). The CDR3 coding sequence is TGTGCCAGCAGAAAGGATTACAGCAGCAACTACGAGCAGTACTTC. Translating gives CASRKDYSSNYEQYF.

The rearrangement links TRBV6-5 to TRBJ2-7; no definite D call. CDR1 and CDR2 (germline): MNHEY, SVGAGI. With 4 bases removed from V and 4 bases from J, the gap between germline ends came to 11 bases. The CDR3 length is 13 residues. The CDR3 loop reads CASSFPIGYEQYF. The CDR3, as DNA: TGTGCCAGCAGTTTCCCCATCGGGTACGAGCAGTACTTC.

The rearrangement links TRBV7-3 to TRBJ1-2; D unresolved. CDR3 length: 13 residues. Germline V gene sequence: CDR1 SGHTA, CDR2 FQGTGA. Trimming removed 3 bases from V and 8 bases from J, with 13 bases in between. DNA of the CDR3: TGTGCCAGCAGCTTTCGGGATCTAAGGGGCTACACCTTC. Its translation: CASSFRDLRGYTF.

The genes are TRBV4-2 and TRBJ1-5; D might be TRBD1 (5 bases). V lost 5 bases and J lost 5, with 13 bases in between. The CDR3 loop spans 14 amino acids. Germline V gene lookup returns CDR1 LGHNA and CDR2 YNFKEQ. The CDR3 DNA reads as TGTGCCAGCAGCTTGTCTAGGGGAGATCAGCCCCAGCATTTT. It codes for CASSLSRGDQPQHF.

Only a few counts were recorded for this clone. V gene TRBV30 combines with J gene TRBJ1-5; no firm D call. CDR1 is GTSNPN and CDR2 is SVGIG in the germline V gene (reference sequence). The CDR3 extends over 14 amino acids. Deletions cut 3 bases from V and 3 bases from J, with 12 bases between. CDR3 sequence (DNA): TGTGCCTGGAGGCTGGGAGGTGACAATCAGCCCCAGCATTTT. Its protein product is CAWRLGGDNQPQHF. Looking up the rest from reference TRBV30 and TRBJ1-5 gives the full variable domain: SQTIHQWPATLVQPVGSPLSLECTVEGTSNPNLYWYRQAAGRGLQLLFYSVGIGQISSEVPQNLSASRPQDRQFILSSKKLLLSDSGFYLCAWRLGGDNQPQHFGDGTRLSIL.

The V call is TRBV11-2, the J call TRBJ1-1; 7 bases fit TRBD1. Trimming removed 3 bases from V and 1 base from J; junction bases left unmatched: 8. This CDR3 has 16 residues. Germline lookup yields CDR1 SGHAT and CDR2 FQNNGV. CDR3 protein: CASSLVGRGANTEAFF. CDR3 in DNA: TGTGCCAGCAGCTTGGTGGGCAGGGGGGCGAACACTGAAGCTTTCTTT.